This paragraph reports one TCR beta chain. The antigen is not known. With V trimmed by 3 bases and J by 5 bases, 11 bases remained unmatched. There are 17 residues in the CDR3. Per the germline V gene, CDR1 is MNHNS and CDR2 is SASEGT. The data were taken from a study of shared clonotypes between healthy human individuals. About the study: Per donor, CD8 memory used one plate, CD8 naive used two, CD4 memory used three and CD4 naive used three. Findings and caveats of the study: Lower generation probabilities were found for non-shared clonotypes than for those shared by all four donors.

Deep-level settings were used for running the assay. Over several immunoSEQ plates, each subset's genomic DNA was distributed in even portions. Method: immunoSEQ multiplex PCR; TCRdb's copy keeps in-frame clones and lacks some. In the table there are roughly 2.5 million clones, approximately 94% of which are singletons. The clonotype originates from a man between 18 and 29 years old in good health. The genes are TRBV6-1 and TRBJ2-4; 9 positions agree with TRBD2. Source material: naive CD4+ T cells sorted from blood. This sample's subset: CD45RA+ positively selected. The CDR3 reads CASSELPLAGIQNIQYF. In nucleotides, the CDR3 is TGTGCCAGCAGTGAGCTCCCGCTAGCGGGGATCCAAAACATTCAGTACTTC.